Listed below are T cell receptor beta chains from one sample, sequenced in a study of T cells in Graves' hyperthyroidism and ophthalmopathy. A single record per CDR3 protein comes from TCRdb applying MiXCR to the multiplex PCR reads. The sample lists more than 500,000 distinct CDR3 sequences; around 16% were seen once. The sequenced material came from blood. These receptors originate from a woman in her thirties with Graves' ophthalmopathy. Both conserved end residues are part of each CDR3. The D gene is left open where the match is weak. The size entry is marked missing in some rows and otherwise reads once, few, many or a size class.

v_call	clone_size	d_call	j_call	cdr3_aa	cdr3_nt
TRBV13	few	TRBD2	TRBJ2-2	CASSFGLAGDYTGELFF	TGTGCCAGCAGCTTCGGACTAGCGGGAGATTACACCGGGGAGCTGTTTTTT
TRBV7-9	few	TRBD1	TRBJ2-5	CASSLTDRARTQYF	TGTGCCAGCAGCTTAACGGACAGGGCGAGGACCCAGTACTTC
TRBV12-3/TRBV12-4	.	.	TRBJ2-6	CASSFSQGANVLTF	TGTGCCAGCAGTTTCTCCCAGGGGGCCAACGTCCTGACTTTC
TRBV4-1	.	.	TRBJ1-5	CASSQEGGGGSQPQHF	TGCGCCAGCAGCCAAGAGGGGGGGGGAGGCAGCCAGCCCCAGCATTTT
TRBV2	many	TRBD1	TRBJ2-3	CASSVLTGAADTQYF	TGTGCCAGCAGTGTTTTAACAGGGGCGGCAGATACGCAGTATTTT
TRBV7-9	many	.	TRBJ2-1	CASSLGALKGSSYNEQFF	TGTGCCAGCAGCTTAGGCGCCCTGAAGGGGAGCTCCTACAATGAGCAGTTCTTC
TRBV5-1	many	.	TRBJ2-3	CASSLETALRTDTQYF	TGCGCCAGCAGCTTGGAGACAGCGCTGCGCACAGATACGCAGTATTTT
TRBV28	many	TRBD1	TRBJ2-5	CASWTGYQETQYF	TGTGCCAGTTGGACAGGGTACCAAGAGACCCAGTACTTC
TRBV11-2	.	.	TRBJ2-5	CASSLGSWETQYF	TGTGCCAGCAGCTTGGGCTCCTGGGAGACCCAGTACTTC
TRBV11-3	many	.	TRBJ2-3	CASSSREGNRPSGTDTQYF	TGTGCCAGCAGCTCTAGGGAAGGGAACAGACCCTCTGGCACAGATACGCAGTATTTT
TRBV5-6	many	.	TRBJ2-7	CASSHTRNEQYF	TGTGCCAGCAGCCACACGCGCAACGAGCAGTACTTC
TRBV15	few	.	TRBJ1-4	CATSEPRQGSTNEKLFF	TGTGCCACCAGCGAGCCCCGTCAAGGTTCAACTAATGAAAAACTGTTTTTT
TRBV19	.	.	TRBJ2-2	CASSLLDRDLGELFF	TGTGCCAGTAGTCTACTCGACAGGGACTTGGGGGAGCTGTTTTTT
TRBV7-2	many	.	TRBJ2-1	CASSLEGQLFEQFF	TGTGCCAGCAGCTTAGAAGGACAGTTGTTTGAGCAGTTCTTC
TRBV14	many	TRBD1	TRBJ2-1	CASSPRQGWNNEQFF	TGTGCCAGCAGCCCCCGACAGGGGTGGAACAATGAGCAGTTCTTC
TRBV20-1	.	TRBD1	TRBJ1-6	CSARDPRGLNNSPLHF	TGCAGTGCTAGGGACCCCAGGGGGCTAAATAATTCACCCCTCCACTTT
TRBV19	.	.	TRBJ2-5	CASSWGSRVRETQYF	TGTGCCAGTAGTTGGGGGTCTAGAGTACGGGAGACCCAGTACTTC
TRBV6-1	few	.	TRBJ2-2	CASSSESSANTGELFF	TGTGCCAGCAGTTCCGAGTCGAGCGCGAACACCGGGGAGCTGTTTTTT
TRBV7-2	.	TRBD1	TRBJ2-7	CASSLAPAGGNEQYF	TGTGCCAGCAGCTTAGCCCCGGCAGGGGGCAACGAGCAGTACTTC
TRBV28	few	.	TRBJ1-1	CASSDGRRYTEAFF	TGTGCCAGCAGTGACGGTAGACGCTACACTGAAGCTTTCTTT
TRBV27	few	.	TRBJ1-5	CASSSGQQIPQHF	TGTGCCAGCAGCTCCGGACAGCAAATTCCCCAGCATTTT
TRBV28	many	.	TRBJ2-4	CASSYSSGQILYIQYF	TGTGCCAGCAGTTACTCCTCTGGACAGATATTATACATTCAGTACTTC
TRBV7-2	few	.	TRBJ2-1	CASSLGASVSYNEQFF	TGTGCCAGCAGCTTGGGGGCTAGCGTCTCCTACAATGAGCAGTTCTTC
TRBV20-1	.	TRBD1	TRBJ2-7	CSANRGYEQYF	TGCAGTGCTAACAGGGGGTACGAGCAGTACTTC
TRBV27	many	TRBD1	TRBJ2-7	CASSGTGLHEQYF	TGTGCCAGCAGTGGGACAGGTCTTCACGAGCAGTACTTC
TRBV30	many	TRBD1	TRBJ2-3	CAWSWGQGLTDTQYF	TGTGCCTGGAGTTGGGGACAGGGTTTGACAGATACGCAGTATTTT
TRBV7-2	many	.	TRBJ1-5	CASSLNVRGTSQPQHF	TGTGCCAGCAGCTTAAACGTCAGGGGAACGAGTCAGCCCCAGCATTTT
TRBV9	few	.	TRBJ2-7	CASSVVDTGEQYF	TGTGCCAGCAGCGTAGTTGACACGGGCGAGCAGTACTTC
TRBV7-2	many	.	TRBJ2-7	CASSLAAEGTYEQYF	TGTGCCAGCAGCTTAGCAGCGGAGGGCACCTACGAGCAGTACTTC
TRBV24-1	.	.	TRBJ2-5	CATNRPGEETQYF	TGTGCCACCAACCGACCGGGAGAGGAGACCCAGTACTTC
TRBV25-1	.	TRBD2	TRBJ2-5	CASSEGLAETQYF	TGTGCCAGCAGTGAGGGACTAGCGGAGACCCAGTACTTC
TRBV29-1	few	.	TRBJ1-1	CSSVRGRDTEAFF	TGCAGCTCTGTCAGGGGACGTGACACTGAAGCTTTCTTT
TRBV7-2	many	TRBD2	TRBJ2-1	CASSPSPGTSNEQFF	TGTGCCAGCAGCCCTAGCCCGGGGACTAGCAATGAGCAGTTCTTC
TRBV9	few	TRBD1	TRBJ1-1	CASSVGTDARNTEAFF	TGTGCCAGCAGCGTCGGGACAGACGCTCGGAACACTGAAGCTTTCTTT
TRBV29-1	few	TRBD2	TRBJ2-1	CSVEVSLAGGWAEQFF	TGCAGCGTTGAAGTCTCACTAGCGGGAGGTTGGGCTGAGCAGTTCTTC
TRBV28	many	.	TRBJ1-2	CASSLSSGARRGRGYTF	TGTGCCAGCAGTTTATCATCCGGAGCCCGGAGAGGTCGTGGCTACACCTTC
TRBV6-1	.	.	TRBJ2-7	CASSEKFYEQYF	TGTGCCAGCAGTGAGAAGTTCTACGAGCAGTACTTC
TRBV20-1	many	.	TRBJ1-4	CSAGEGSAVSEKLFF	TGCAGTGCTGGGGAGGGATCGGCAGTTAGTGAAAAACTGTTTTTT
TRBV28	many	.	TRBJ1-2	CASSEAQDYGYTF	TGTGCCAGCTCCGAAGCGCAGGACTATGGCTACACCTTC
TRBV9	few	.	TRBJ2-1	CASSVGGFGNEQFF	TGTGCCAGCAGCGTAGGGGGGTTTGGTAATGAGCAGTTCTTC
TRBV4-1	.	.	TRBJ2-7	CASSQVNRDYEQYF	TGCGCCAGCAGCCAAGTCAACAGGGACTACGAGCAGTACTTC
TRBV3-1	many	TRBD2	TRBJ2-3	CASSQDWGGGTQYF	TGTGCCAGCAGCCAAGATTGGGGGGGAGGCACGCAGTATTTT